The 6 T cell receptor beta chains below all came from one sample that was sequenced in a study of naive and memory T cell subsets. Four PCR rounds used nested alpha and beta constant region primers plus the SP2 primer. TCRdb itself ran the UMI-ligation and nested PCR reads through MiXCR, one entry per CDR3 protein. Of about 26,000 distinct CDR3 sequences in the sample, 5% to 5.5% were seen once. The library had UMIs added by 3' ligation of an oligonucleotide to TCR cDNA. The sequenced material came from blood. These TCRs come from an adult in good health.

The gene calls are TRBV4-3 and TRBJ2-5, with TRBD2 identical over 12 bases. The CDR3 consists of 18 residues. CDR1 LGHNA and CDR2 YSLEER come from the germline V gene. Trimming removed 1 base from V and 2 bases from J; junction bases left unmatched: 8. CDR3 sequence (DNA): TGCGCCAGCAGCCAAGCCTATCGGACTAGCGGGAAGCAAGAGACCCAGTACTTC. Its protein is CASSQAYRTSGKQETQYF.

The table lists this clonotype with many counts. This chain's CDR3 is CASKNRLAQYSYNEQFF. In DNA form, the CDR3 reads TGTGCCAGCAAGAACCGACTAGCGCAGTATTCCTACAATGAGCAGTTCTTC. This sequence joins TRBV28 and TRBJ2-1; TRBD2 matches at 8 bases. CDR3 length: 17 residues. Germline CDR1 is MDHEN and CDR2 is SYDVKM. J gave up 1 base and V 7 bases, and 12 bases lay outside the gene matches.

This clonotype was seen ten or more times. The CDR3 region is CASSSTSGASNQPQHF. The CDR3 DNA reads as TGTGCCAGCAGTTCAACGTCGGGGGCCTCAAATCAGCCCCAGCATTTT. The chain links TRBV6-5 to TRBJ1-5, with D perhaps matching TRBD1 (6 bases). V was cut by 4 bases and J by 4 bases, with 17 bases left in between. CDR3 length: 16 amino acids. The V gene's germline CDR1 is MNHEY and CDR2 SVGAGI.

Many counts were recorded for this clonotype. The chain uses TRBV6-2 or TRBV6-3 and TRBJ1-1, with a tentative D call TRBD1 (6 bases). The germline V gene encodes CDR1 MNHEY and CDR2 SVGEGT. V dropped 8 bases and J dropped 6 bases, with 22 bases sitting between them. CDR3 length: 15 amino acids. The CDR3 DNA follows: TGTGCCAGCGAACCAGCAAGGCGCGGGGGCGCTGAAGCTTTCTTT. It specifies CASEPARRGGAEAFF.

Turning to this clonotype: Germline and junction disagree at one end, which may indicate a read error. J is TRBJ2-5 and V is TRBV7-2, with 7 nucleotides matching TRBD1. Looked up from germline, CDR1 is SGHTA and CDR2 is FQGNSA. The CDR3 covers 13 residues. The CDR3 protein is CASSSGQAETRYF. DNA for the CDR3: TGTGCCAGCAGCTCCGGACAGGCAGAGACCCGGTACTTC.

This clonotype was seen repeatedly, ten times or more. The chain joins TRBV7-3 to TRBJ1-1; TRBD1 is a possible D gene (6 bases). V was cut by 5 bases and J by 6 bases, with 13 bases left in between. The CDR3 covers 13 residues. Germline V gives CDR1 SGHTA, CDR2 FQGTGA. The CDR3 is CASSPGGAAEAFF. The CDR3 DNA is TGTGCCAGCAGCCCCGGGGGGGCGGCTGAAGCTTTCTTT. The complete variable domain, with remaining parts taken from reference TRBV7-3 and TRBJ1-1, reads GAGVSQTPSNKVTEKGKYVELRCDPISGHTALYWYRQSLGQGPEFLIYFQGTGAADDSGLPNDRFFAVRPEGSVSTLKIQRTERGDSAVYLCASSPGGAAEAFFGQGTRLTVV.